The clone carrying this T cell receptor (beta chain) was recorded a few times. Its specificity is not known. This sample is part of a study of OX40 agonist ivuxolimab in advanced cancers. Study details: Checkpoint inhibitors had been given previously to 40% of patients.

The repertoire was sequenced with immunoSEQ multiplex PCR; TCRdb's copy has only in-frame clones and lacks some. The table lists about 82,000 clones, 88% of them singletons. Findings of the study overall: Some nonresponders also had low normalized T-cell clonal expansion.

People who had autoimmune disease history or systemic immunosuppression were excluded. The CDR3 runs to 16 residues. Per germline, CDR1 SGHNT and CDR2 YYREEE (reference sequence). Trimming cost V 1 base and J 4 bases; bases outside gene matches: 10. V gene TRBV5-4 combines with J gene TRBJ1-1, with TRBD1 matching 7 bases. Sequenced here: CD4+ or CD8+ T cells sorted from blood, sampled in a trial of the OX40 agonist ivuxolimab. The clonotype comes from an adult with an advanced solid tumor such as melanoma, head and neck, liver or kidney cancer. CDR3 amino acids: CASSLPPGQSATEAFF. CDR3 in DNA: TGTGCCAGCAGCTTGCCACCGGGACAGTCGGCCACTGAAGCTTTCTTT.